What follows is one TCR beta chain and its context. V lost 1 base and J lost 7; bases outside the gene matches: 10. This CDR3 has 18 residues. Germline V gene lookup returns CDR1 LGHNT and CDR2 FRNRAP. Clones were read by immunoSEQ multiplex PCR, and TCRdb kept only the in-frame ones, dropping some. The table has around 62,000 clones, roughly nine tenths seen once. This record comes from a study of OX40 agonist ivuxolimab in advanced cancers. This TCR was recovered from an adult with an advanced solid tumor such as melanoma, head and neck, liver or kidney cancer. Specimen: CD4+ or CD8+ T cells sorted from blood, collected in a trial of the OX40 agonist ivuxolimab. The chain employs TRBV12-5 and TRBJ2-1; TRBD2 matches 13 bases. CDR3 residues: CASGLGRTSGSVRNEQFF. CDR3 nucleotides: TGTGCTAGTGGTTTGGGCAGGACTAGCGGGAGTGTTAGGAATGAGCAGTTCTTC.